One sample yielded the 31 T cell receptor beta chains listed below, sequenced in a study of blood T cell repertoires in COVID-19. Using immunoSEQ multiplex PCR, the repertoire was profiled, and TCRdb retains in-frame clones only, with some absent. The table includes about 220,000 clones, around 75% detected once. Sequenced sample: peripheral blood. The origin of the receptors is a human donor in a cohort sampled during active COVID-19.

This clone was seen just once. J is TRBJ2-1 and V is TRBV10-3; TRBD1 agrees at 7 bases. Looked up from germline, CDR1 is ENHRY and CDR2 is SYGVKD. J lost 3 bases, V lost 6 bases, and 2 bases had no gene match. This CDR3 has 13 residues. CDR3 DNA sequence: TGTGCCATCAGGGGACAGAGCTACAATGAGCAGTTCTTC. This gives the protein CAIRGQSYNEQFF.

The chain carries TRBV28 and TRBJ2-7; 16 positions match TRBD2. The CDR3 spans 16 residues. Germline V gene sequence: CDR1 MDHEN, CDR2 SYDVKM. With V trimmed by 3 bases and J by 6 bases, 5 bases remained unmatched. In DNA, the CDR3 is TGTGCCAGCAGTTTGACCGGGACTAGCGGGAGGGGCGAGCAGTACTTC. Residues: CASSLTGTSGRGEQYF.

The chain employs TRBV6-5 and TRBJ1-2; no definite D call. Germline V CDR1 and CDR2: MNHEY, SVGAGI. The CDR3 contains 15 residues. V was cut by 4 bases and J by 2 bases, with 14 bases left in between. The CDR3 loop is CASSFPAGNNYGYTF. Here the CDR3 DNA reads TGTGCCAGCAGTTTCCCGGCGGGGAACAACTATGGCTACACCTTC.

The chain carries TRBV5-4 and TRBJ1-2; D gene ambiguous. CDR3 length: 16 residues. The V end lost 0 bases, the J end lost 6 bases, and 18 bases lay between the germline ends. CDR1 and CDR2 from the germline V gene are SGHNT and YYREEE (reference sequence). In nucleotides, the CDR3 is TGTGCCAGCAGCTTGGGGCCCACAAGGAGGGAAGATGGCTACACCTTC. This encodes CASSLGPTRREDGYTF.

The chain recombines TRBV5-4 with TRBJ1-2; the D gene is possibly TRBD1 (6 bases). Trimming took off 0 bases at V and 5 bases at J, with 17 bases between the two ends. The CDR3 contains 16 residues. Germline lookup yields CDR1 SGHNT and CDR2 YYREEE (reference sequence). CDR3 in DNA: TGTGCCAGCAGCTTGGTGGGGGGGACAAAAAGTTATGGCTACACCTTC. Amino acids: CASSLVGGTKSYGYTF.

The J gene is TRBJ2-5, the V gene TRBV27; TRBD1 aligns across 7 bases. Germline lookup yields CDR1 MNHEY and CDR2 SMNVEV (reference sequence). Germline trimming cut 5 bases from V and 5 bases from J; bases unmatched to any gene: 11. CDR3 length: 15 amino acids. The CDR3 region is CASSPFYTGVETQYF. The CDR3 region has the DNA TGTGCCAGCAGTCCTTTCTATACAGGGGTGGAGACCCAGTACTTC.

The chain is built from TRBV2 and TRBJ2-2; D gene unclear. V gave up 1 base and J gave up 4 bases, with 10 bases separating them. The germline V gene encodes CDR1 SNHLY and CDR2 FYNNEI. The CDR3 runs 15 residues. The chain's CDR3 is CASSEGPSGTGELFF. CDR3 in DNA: TGTGCCAGCAGTGAAGGACCCTCGGGCACCGGGGAGCTGTTTTTT.

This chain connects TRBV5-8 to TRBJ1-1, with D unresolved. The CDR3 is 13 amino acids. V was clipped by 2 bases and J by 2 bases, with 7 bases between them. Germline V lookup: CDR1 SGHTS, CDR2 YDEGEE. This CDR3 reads CASSFRGNTEAFF. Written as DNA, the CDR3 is TGTGCCAGCAGCTTCCGGGGAAACACTGAAGCTTTCTTT.

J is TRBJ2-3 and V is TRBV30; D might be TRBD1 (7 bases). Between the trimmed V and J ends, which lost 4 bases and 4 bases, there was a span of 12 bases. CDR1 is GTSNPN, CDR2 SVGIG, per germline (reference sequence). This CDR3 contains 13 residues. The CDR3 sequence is CAWKVRGADTQYF. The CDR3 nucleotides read TGTGCCTGGAAAGTCAGGGGGGCAGATACGCAGTATTTT.

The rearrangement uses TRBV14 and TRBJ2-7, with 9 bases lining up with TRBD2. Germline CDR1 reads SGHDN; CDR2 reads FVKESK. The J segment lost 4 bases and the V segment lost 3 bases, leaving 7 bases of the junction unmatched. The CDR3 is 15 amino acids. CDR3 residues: CASSHWTSVRYEQYF. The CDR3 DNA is TGTGCCAGCAGCCATTGGACTAGCGTAAGGTACGAGCAGTACTTC.

CDR3 nucleotide sequence: TGTGCCTGGAGTGTGCGACTCTCCTACGAGCAGTACTTC. It encodes CAWSVRLSYEQYF. The V call is TRBV30, the J call TRBJ2-7; D is unclear. Trimming left V 0 bases short and J 0 bases short, with 6 bases between. Germline CDR1 is GTSNPN and CDR2 is SVGIG (reference sequence). The CDR3 loop spans 13 amino acids. Variable domain in full (rest from reference TRBV30 and TRBJ2-7): SQTIHQWPATLVQPVGSPLSLECTVEGTSNPNLYWYRQAAGRGLQLLFYSVGIGQISSEVPQNLSASRPQDRQFILSSKKLLLSDSGFYLCAWSVRLSYEQYFGPGTRLTVT.

The CDR3 DNA sequence: TGTGCCAGCAGCTTAGAAGCTCCCTTCTCTGGAAACACCATATATTTT. Its translation is CASSLEAPFSGNTIYF. This chain joins TRBV7-9 and TRBJ1-3, with D hard to call. The CDR3 runs 16 residues. From germline, CDR1 is SEHNR and CDR2 FQNEAQ (reference sequence). Trimming cost V 1 base and J 0 bases, with 10 bases left between them.

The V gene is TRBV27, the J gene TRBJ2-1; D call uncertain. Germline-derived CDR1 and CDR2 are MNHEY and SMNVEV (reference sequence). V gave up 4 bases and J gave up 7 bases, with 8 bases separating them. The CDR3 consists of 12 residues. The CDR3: CASSSGSNEQFF. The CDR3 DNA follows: TGTGCCAGCAGTTCGGGTTCGAATGAGCAGTTCTTC.

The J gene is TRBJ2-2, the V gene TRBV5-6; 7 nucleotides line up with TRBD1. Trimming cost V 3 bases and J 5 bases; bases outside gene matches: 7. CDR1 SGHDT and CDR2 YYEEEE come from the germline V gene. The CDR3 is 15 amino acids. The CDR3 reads CASSSTGSRTGELFF. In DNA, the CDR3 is TGTGCCAGCAGCTCGACAGGGTCGAGAACCGGGGAGCTGTTTTTT.

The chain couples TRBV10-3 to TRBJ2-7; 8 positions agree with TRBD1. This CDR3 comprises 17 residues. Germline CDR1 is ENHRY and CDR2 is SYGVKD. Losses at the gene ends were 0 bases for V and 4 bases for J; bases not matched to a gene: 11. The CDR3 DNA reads TGTGCCATCAGTGAGTCTGTAGGACAGGGTTTGGGGTACGAGCAGTACTTC. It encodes CAISESVGQGLGYEQYF.

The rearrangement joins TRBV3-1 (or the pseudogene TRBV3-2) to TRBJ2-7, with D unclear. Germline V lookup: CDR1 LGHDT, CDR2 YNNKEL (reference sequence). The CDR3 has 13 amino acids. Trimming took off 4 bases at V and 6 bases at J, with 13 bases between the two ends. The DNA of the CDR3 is TGTGCCAGCAGCCCGACAAGCTCCCTCGAGCAGTACTTC. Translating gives CASSPTSSLEQYF.

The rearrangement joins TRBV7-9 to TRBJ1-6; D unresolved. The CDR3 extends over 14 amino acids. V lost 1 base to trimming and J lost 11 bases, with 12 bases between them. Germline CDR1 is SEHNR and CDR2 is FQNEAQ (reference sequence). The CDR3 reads CASSLGQTFAPLHF. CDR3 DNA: TGTGCCAGCAGCTTAGGTCAGACTTTTGCACCCCTCCACTTT.

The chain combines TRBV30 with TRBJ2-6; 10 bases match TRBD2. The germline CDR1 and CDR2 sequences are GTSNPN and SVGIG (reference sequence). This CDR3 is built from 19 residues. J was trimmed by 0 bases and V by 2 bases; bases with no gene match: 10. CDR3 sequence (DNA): TGTGCCTGGAGTTCCTTAGCGGGAGGACTGAGCTCTGGGGCCAACGTCCTGACTTTC. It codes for CAWSSLAGGLSSGANVLTF.

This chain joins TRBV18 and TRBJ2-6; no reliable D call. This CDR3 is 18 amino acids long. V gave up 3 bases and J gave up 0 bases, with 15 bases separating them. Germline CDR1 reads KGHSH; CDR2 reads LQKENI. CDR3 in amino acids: CASSPQKAPGSGANVLTF. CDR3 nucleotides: TGTGCCAGCTCACCGCAAAAAGCCCCTGGCTCTGGGGCCAACGTCCTGACTTTC.

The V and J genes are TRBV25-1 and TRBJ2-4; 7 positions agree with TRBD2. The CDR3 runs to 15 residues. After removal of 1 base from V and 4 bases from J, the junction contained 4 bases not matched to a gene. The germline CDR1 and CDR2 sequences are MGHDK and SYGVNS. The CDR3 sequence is CASSELGGLKNIQYF. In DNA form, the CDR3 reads TGTGCCAGCAGTGAATTGGGAGGGTTAAAAAACATTCAGTACTTC.

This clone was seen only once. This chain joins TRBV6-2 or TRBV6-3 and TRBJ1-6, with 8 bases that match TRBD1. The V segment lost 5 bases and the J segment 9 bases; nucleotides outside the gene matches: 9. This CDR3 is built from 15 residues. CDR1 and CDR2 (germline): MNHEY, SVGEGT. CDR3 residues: CASSPRDRSGSPLHF. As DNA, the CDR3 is TGTGCCAGCAGTCCCCGGGACAGGTCCGGTTCACCCCTCCACTTT.

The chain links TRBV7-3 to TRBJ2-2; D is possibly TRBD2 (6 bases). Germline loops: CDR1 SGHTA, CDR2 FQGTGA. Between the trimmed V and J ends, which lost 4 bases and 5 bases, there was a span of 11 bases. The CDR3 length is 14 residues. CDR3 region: CASSSTGGTGELFF. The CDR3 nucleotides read TGTGCCAGCAGCTCCACCGGGGGAACCGGGGAGCTGTTTTTT.

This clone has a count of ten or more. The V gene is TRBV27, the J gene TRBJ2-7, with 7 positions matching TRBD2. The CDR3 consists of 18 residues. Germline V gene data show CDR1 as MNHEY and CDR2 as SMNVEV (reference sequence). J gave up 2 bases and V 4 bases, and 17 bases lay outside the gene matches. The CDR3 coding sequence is TGTGCCAGCAGTTCGTCTGTGGGGGAGGGGCGGTTAACCTACGAGCAGTACTTC. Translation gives CASSSSVGEGRLTYEQYF.

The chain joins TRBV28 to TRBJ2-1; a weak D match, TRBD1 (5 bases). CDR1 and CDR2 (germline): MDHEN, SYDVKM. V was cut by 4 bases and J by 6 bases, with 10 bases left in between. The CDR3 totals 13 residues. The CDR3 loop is CASSSRVVNEQFF. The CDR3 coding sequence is TGTGCCAGCAGTTCCAGGGTGGTCAATGAGCAGTTCTTC.

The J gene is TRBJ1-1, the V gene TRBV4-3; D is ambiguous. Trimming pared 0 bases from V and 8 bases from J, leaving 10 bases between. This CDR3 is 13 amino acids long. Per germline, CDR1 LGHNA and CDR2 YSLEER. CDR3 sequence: CASSQDDEGEAFF. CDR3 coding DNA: TGCGCCAGCAGCCAAGATGATGAGGGAGAAGCTTTCTTT.

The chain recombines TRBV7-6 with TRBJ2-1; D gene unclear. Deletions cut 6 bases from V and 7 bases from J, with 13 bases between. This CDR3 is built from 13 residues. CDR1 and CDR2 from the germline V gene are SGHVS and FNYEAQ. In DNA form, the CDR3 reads TGTGCCAGCAGTCTAGGTTCGAGGAATGAGCAGTTCTTC. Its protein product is CASSLGSRNEQFF.

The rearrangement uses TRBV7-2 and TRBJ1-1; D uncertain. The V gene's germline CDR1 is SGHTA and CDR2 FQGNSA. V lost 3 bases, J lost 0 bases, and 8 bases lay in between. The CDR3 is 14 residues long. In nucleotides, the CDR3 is TGTGCCAGCAGCTTTTCTAATGTGAACACTGAAGCTTTCTTT. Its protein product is CASSFSNVNTEAFF.

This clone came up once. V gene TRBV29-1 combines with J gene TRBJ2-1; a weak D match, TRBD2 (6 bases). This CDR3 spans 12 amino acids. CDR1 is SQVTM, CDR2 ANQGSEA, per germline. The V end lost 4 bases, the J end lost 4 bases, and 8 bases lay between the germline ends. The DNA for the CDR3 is TGCAGCGTTGTGGCGGGGTACAATGAGCAGTTCTTC. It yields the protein CSVVAGYNEQFF.

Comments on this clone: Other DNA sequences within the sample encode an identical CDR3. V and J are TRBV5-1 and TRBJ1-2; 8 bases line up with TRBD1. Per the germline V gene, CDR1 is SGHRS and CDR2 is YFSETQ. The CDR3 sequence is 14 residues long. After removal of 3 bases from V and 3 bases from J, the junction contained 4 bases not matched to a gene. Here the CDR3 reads CASSSGQGDYGYTF. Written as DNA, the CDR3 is TGCGCCAGCAGCTCCGGACAGGGAGACTATGGCTACACCTTC.

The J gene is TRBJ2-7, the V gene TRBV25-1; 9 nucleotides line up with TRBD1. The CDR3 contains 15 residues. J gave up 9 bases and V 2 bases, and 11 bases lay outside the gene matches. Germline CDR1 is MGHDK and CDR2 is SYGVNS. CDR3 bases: TGTGCCAGCAGTGAAATCTCTCTACAGGGGGCACCGCAGTACTTC. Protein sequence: CASSEISLQGAPQYF.

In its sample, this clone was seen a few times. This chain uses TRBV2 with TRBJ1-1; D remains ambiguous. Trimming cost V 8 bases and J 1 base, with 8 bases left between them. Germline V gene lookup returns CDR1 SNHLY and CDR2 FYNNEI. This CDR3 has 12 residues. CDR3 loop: CASGAENTEAFF. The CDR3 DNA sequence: TGTGCCAGCGGAGCCGAGAACACTGAAGCTTTCTTT.